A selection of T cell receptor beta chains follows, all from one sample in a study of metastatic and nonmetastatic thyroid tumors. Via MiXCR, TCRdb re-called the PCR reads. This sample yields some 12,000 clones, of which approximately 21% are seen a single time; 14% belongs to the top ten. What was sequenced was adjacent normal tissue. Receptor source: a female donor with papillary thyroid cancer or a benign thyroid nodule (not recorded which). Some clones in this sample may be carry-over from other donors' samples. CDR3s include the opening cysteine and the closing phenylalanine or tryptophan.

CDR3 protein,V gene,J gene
CASSYVTANEKLFF,TRBV6-2/TRBV6-3,TRBJ1-4
CASSIFTGYEQYF,TRBV19,TRBJ2-7
CAWNWDRVNSEQYF,TRBV30,TRBJ2-7
CASSPRPQWDYGYTF,TRBV12-3/TRBV12-4,TRBJ1-2
CASSEITVGGELFF,TRBV6-1,TRBJ2-2
CASKLRGDYGYTF,TRBV6-1,TRBJ1-2
CASSRGTGTFGAEAFF,TRBV19,TRBJ1-1
CASSLSWPAEAFF,TRBV27,TRBJ1-1
CASSFSGGAGEAFF,TRBV5-8,TRBJ1-1
CSCSRSGGGGYTF,TRBV20-1,TRBJ1-2
CSSSFAGTSVKETQYF,TRBV7-9,TRBJ2-5
CASSTGPRDYGYTF,TRBV14,TRBJ1-2
CALRHGQGSYEQYF,TRBV10-3,TRBJ2-7
CSAASLGDEQFF,TRBV20-1,TRBJ2-1
CASMGRTSSTDTQYF,TRBV6-1,TRBJ2-3
CASRGARAGGELFF,TRBV2,TRBJ2-2
CASSPIGDEQFF,TRBV7-2,TRBJ2-1
CASSLDAGNTIYF,TRBV11-2,TRBJ1-3
CASRRDSSYNEQFF,TRBV27,TRBJ2-1
CATSRGGGLGRRDTEAFF,TRBV15,TRBJ1-1